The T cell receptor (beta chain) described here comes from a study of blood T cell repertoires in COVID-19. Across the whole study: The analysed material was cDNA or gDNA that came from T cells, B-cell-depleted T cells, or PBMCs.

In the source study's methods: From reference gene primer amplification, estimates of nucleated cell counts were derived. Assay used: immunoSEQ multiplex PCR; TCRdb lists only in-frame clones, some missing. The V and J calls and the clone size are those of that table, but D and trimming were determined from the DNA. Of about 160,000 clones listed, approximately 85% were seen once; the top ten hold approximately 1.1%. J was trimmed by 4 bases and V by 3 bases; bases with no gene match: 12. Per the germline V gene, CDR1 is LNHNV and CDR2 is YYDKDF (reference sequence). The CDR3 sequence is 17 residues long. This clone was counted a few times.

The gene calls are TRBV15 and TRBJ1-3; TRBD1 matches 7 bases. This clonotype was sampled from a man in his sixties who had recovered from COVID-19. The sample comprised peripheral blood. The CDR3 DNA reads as TGTGCCACCAGCAGCCGCAGGGGGGCCTCTGCAGGAAACACCATATATTTT. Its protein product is CATSSRRGASAGNTIYF.